This entry lists 10 T cell receptor beta chains sequenced from one sample in a study of cytomegalovirus exposure and HLA in healthy donors. Vbeta (60) and Jbeta (13) primers were used in the PCR. Only in-frame clones appear in the TCRdb table, and some are missing; sequencing was by immunoSEQ multiplex PCR. The sample has 150,000 to 200,000 clones; 75% to 85% are singletons. Material: PBMCs. All receptors derive from a woman between 25 and 40 years old in good health and CMV-seropositive.

A few counts support this clone. The rearrangement uses TRBV28 and TRBJ1-4, with D uncertain. From germline, CDR1 is MDHEN and CDR2 SYDVKM. V gave up 1 base and J gave up 6 bases, with 12 bases separating them. This CDR3 has 15 amino acids. The CDR3 DNA is TGTGCCAGCAGTTTATTCGGGGTTTACGATGAAAAACTGTTTTTT. Its protein is CASSLFGVYDEKLFF. Full variable domain (remainder filled in from reference TRBV28 and TRBJ1-4): DVKVTQSSRYLVKRTGEKVFLECVQDMDHENMFWYRQDPGLGLRLIYFSYDVKMKEKGDIPEGYSVSREKKERFSLILESASTNQTSMYLCASSLFGVYDEKLFFGSGTQLSVL.

The V call is TRBV4-2, the J call TRBJ1-6; D not resolved. The CDR3 sequence is 16 residues long. CDR1 is LGHNA and CDR2 is YNFKEQ in the germline V gene. Trimming took off 0 bases at V and 9 bases at J, with 15 bases between the two ends. The CDR3 loop is CASSQDWTGVGSPLHF. Here the CDR3 DNA reads TGTGCCAGCAGCCAAGATTGGACCGGGGTAGGTTCACCCCTCCACTTT.

The chain joins TRBV4-2 to TRBJ2-1, with a possible D match to TRBD2 (5 bases). V dropped 0 bases and J dropped 7 bases, with 13 bases sitting between them. The germline V gene encodes CDR1 LGHNA and CDR2 YNFKEQ. The CDR3 is 15 residues long. The CDR3 coding sequence is TGTGCCAGCAGCCAAGAGGGTAACGGGGATAATGAGCAGTTCTTC. Translation gives CASSQEGNGDNEQFF.

This clone has just a few counts. In nucleotides, the CDR3 is TGCAGCGTGGAAAGGGGCGGAGGCTACACCTTC. Its protein is CSVERGGGYTF. The gene calls are TRBV29-1 and TRBJ1-2; perhaps TRBD1 as D (5 bases). V was cut by 6 bases and J by 8 bases, with 13 bases left in between. Germline V lookup: CDR1 SQVTM, CDR2 ANQGSEA. This CDR3 spans 11 amino acids.

This chain connects TRBV7-6 to TRBJ1-3; no firm D call. The CDR3 spans 13 residues. Germline V gene lookup returns CDR1 SGHVS and CDR2 FNYEAQ. Trimming shortened V by 2 bases and J by 1 base, and 3 bases separated the two germline ends. The CDR3 sequence is CASSLSSGNTIYF. CDR3 DNA sequence: TGTGCCAGCAGCTTATCTTCTGGAAACACCATATATTTT. The variable domain in full, completed from reference TRBV7-6 and TRBJ1-3, reads GAGVSQSPRYKVTKRGQDVALRCDPISGHVSLYWYRQALGQGPEFLTYFNYEAQQDKSGLPNDRFSAERPEGSISTLTIQRTEQRDSAMYRCASSLSSGNTIYFGEGSWLTVV.

This clone was recorded only once. The rearrangement uses TRBV28 and TRBJ2-6; D may be TRBD1 (5 bases). The CDR3 runs 15 residues. Germline V CDR1 and CDR2: MDHEN, SYDVKM. The ends were cut back, 9 bases at V and 4 bases at J, with 16 bases in the middle. DNA for the CDR3: TGTGCCAGTTCCGTAGGGGCGCACGGGGCCAACGTCCTGACTTTC. This encodes CASSVGAHGANVLTF.

The chain combines TRBV2 with TRBJ1-2, with D unclear. CDR1 is SNHLY, CDR2 FYNNEI, per germline. The CDR3 extends over 12 amino acids. V lost 3 bases to trimming and J lost 7 bases, with 9 bases between them. CDR3 DNA sequence: TGTGCCAGCAGTGAGAGAGGGCTTGGCTACACCTTC. Its translation is CASSERGLGYTF.

V is TRBV7-9 and J is TRBJ1-2, with 7 bases fitting TRBD1. CDR1 is SEHNR, CDR2 FQNEAQ, per germline (reference sequence). This CDR3 contains 17 residues. V lost 4 bases to trimming and J lost 2 bases; unmatched junction nucleotides: 13. The DNA of the CDR3 is TGTGCCAGCAGCTACACGGGACAGCCGCCACCGAACTATGGCTACACCTTC. Translation gives CASSYTGQPPPNYGYTF.

The J gene is TRBJ2-2, the V gene TRBV4-2; the match to TRBD2 covers 10 bases. Germline V gives CDR1 LGHNA, CDR2 YNFKEQ. The CDR3 totals 15 residues. The V gene end was trimmed by 4 bases and the J gene end by 6 bases; junction bases not matched to a gene: 5. CDR3 DNA: TGTGCCAGCAGCCCTGAGCGGGGGGGCTCCGGGGAGCTGTTTTTT. Translation gives CASSPERGGSGELFF.

This chain connects TRBV5-4 to TRBJ1-4; tentative D call: TRBD1 (6 bases). CDR3 size: 13 residues. V gave up 2 bases and J gave up 5 bases, with 7 bases separating them. The germline V gene has CDR1 SGHNT and CDR2 YYREEE (reference sequence). The CDR3 bases are TGTGCCAGCAGCTTCCAGGGGAATGAAAAACTGTTTTTT. Translating gives CASSFQGNEKLFF.